The source of this TCR beta chain is a study of OX40 agonist ivuxolimab in advanced cancers. About the investigation overall: Ivuxolimab, which targeted the costimulatory receptor OX40 (CD134), was an agonistic, fully human IgG2 monoclonal antibody. The paper covers the monotherapy dose-escalation part of the phase I ivuxolimab trial, which included N of about 50 patients. Intravenous ivuxolimab was administered to patients every 2 weeks at six dose levels: 0.01, 0.1, 0.3, 1.5, 3 and 10 mg/kg. In the dose-escalation cohort, 75% to 90% of patients were male, and the mean age was approximately 60 years with a range of 23 to 79. Of the approximately 50 patients in dose escalation, some 20 had hepatocellular carcinoma, about 15 had melanoma, 9 had renal cell carcinoma and 9 had head and neck cancer. Partial responses occurred in three dose-escalation patients: two with cutaneous melanoma and one with hepatocellular carcinoma. The point of sequencing TCRbeta in the periphery was to test whether ivuxolimab changed TCR sequence diversity and drove clonal T-cell expansion. Prior anti-PD-1, anti-PD-L1 or anti-CTLA-4 therapy was permitted, and checkpoint inhibitors had been received by around 40% of dose-escalation patients. Study-wide findings and limitations: Low levels of normalized T-cell clonal expansion were also seen in some patients who did not respond. In the 0.1-3.0 mg/kg groups, partial responders were among the patients with the lowest normalized peripheral clonal expansion, particularly in CD8+ T cells. At doses of 0.1 to 3.0 mg/kg, clonal expansion of both CD4+ and CD8+ T cells in blood was seen between baseline and week 6. After ivuxolimab, expanded clones were on average more numerous among CD8+ T cells than among CD4+ T cells. Which antigens the clonally expanded peripheral T cells were specific for was not determined.

Of note for this clone: Its antigen is not yet known. No much larger clone exists at a distance of one base, and base qualities are not known. The same CDR3 also results from other DNA sequences found in this sample.

Taken from the germline V gene, the CDR1 and CDR2 loops are KGHSH and LQKENI. V gives up 3 bases and J gives up 0 bases, and the segment between their germline ends measures 3 bases. The CDR3 measures 12 amino acids from cysteine to phenylalanine. Here the CDR3 DNA is all that survives: 36 bases in frame from base 1. Patients with autoimmune disease history or receiving systemic immunosuppression were excluded from the trial. In every dose cohort, peripheral blood was drawn for TCR sequencing at baseline, cycle 4 day 1, and cycle 7 day 1. The samples were drawn from a first-in-human, open-label, multicenter phase I dose-escalation trial of ivuxolimab. The trial enrolled adults with locally advanced or metastatic head and neck squamous cell, hepatocellular, melanoma or renal cell carcinoma. CD4+ and CD8+ T cells were sorted separately from peripheral blood before TCR sequencing. Genomic DNA was isolated from the sorted cells so that the TCRbeta CDR3 region could be sequenced. The immunoSEQ Assay was used to sequence the TCRbeta CDR3 regions. TCRdb's version of the immuneACCESS table is confined to in-frame rearrangements and falls short of the full clone set. An unresolved V gene accounts for under half of the shortfall where checked; the remainder is of unknown origin. This sample holds roughly 120,000 clones; 80% to 90% were observed only once. The ten largest clones take up around 0.55% of the sample.

The specimen was CD4+ or CD8+ T cells sorted from blood, collected in a trial of the OX40 agonist ivuxolimab. The clonotype comes from an adult with an advanced solid tumor such as melanoma, head and neck, liver or kidney cancer. The rearranged chain carries TRBV18 and TRBJ2-7; the D gene is unclear. The nucleotide sequence reads as follows: TGTGCCAGCTCACCGTCCTCCTACGAGCAGTACTTC. This sequence encodes CASSPSSYEQYF.